This T cell receptor (beta chain) was recorded in a study of blood T cells in healthy people across ages. The wider study: Researchers report that template switching captured about one barcoded beta molecule per two T cells.

The germline CDR1 and CDR2 sequences are SGHVS and FQNEAQ. Trimming took 4 bases from V and 2 from J, leaving 14 bases between them. The CDR3 covers 15 residues. Whole-study results and caveats: The CMV status of each donor remained undetermined, and this could have confounded shifts in expanded clonotypes.

This clonotype was seen a few times. Its target is not known. Together with a sample-barcoded 5' primer, a J-beta primer mix was included in a second PCR lasting roughly 6 to 12 cycles. Each cDNA molecule, via a template-switch adaptor with 12 random nucleotides, was tagged. There were at least 2.5 million CDR3-containing paired-end reads obtained from each sample. TCRdb passed the 5' RACE reads through MiXCR, listing each CDR3 protein once. Of over 1.5 million distinct CDR3 sequences in the sample, around half were seen once. Sequences were obtained from blood. This sequence joins TRBV7-8 and TRBJ2-5; D not resolved. This receptor was identified in a woman aged 35 to 49 in good health. The CDR3, as DNA: TGTGCCAGCAGCTCCGGAATAGGACGACAAGAGACCCAGTACTTC. This encodes CASSSGIGRQETQYF.